The present T cell receptor (beta chain) was sequenced within a study of post-analysis software for immune sequencing data. Study-wide results and limits: TRBV5-6, TRBV5-1 and TRBV20-1 belonged to a set of about five TRBV segments that were more frequent in patients than controls.

This clonotype was seen repeatedly, ten times or more. Its antigen is as yet unknown. Prepared TCR beta cDNA libraries contained unique molecular identifiers. TCRdb used MiXCR to reprocess the PCR reads, holding one entry per CDR3 protein. The table has about 800,000 distinct CDR3 sequences, approximately 30% seen once. This CDR3 comprises 13 residues. From germline, CDR1 is SGHNT and CDR2 YYREEE (reference sequence). V lost 3 bases to trimming and J lost 2 bases, with 8 bases between them. J is TRBJ2-5 and V is TRBV5-4, with D maybe TRBD1 (6 bases). The sequence derives from a girl aged 10 to 17 with multiple sclerosis. Specimen: blood. CDR3 protein: CASSSGQQETQYF. CDR3 DNA: TGTGCCAGCAGCTCAGGACAGCAAGAGACCCAGTACTTC.